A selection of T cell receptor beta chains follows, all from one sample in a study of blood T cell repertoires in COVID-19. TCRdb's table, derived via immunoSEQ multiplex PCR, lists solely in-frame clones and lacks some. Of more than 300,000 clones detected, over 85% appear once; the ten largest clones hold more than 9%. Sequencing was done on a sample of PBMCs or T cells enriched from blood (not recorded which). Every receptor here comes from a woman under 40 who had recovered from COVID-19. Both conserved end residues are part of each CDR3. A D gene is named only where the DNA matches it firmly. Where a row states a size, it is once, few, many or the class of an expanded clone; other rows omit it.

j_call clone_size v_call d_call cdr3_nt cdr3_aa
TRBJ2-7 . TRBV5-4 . TGTGCCAGCAGCGCCGGGAGCCGAGATTACGAGCAGTACTTC CASSAGSRDYEQYF
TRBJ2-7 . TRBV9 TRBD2 TGTGCCAGCAGCGAAAGCGGGAGGAGCTCCTACGAGCAGTACTTC CASSESGRSSYEQYF
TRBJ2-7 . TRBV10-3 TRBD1 TGTGCCATCAGTGACCGAGGGACAGGCTACGAGCAGTACTTC CAISDRGTGYEQYF
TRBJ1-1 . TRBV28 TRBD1 TGTGCCAGCAGCAGACAGGGGGCGGGGGACACTGAAGCTTTCTTT CASSRQGAGDTEAFF
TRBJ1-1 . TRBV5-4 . TGTGCCAGCAGCCTGAGGGTTGTAGACACTGAAGCTTTCTTT CASSLRVVDTEAFF
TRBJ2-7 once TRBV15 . TGTGCCACCAGCAGAGAGGGGACTAGCAGGGGGCCCGCCTACGAGCAGTACTTC CATSREGTSRGPAYEQYF
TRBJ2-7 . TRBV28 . TGTGCCAGCGGGGGAACAGGGCCAGGGGAATACGAGCAGTACTTC CASGGTGPGEYEQYF
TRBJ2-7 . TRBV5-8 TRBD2 TGTGCCAGCAGCCGCTGGACTAGCGGGAGCTCCTACGAGCAGTACTTC CASSRWTSGSSYEQYF
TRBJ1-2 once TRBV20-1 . TGCAGTGCTACTCACTGGGGCTACACCTTC CSATHWGYTF
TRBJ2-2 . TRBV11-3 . TGTGCCAGCAGCTTAGGAGAAAATGCGGGGGAGCTGTTTTTT CASSLGENAGELFF
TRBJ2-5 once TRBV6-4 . TGTGCCAGCAGTCGGACGGGGGTAGAGACCCAGTACTTC CASSRTGVETQYF
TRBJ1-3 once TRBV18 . TGTGCCAGCTCACCACCCACAAGAGGCGGCAACACCATATATTTT CASSPPTRGGNTIYF
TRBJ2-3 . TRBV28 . TGTGCCACGAAAGACAGGTTGACAGATACGCAGTATTTT CATKDRLTDTQYF
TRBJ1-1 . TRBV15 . TGTGCCACCCAGGGGACACTTAACACTGAAGCTTTCTTT CATQGTLNTEAFF
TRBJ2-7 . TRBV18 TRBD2 TGTGCCAGCTCACCCGGGACTAGCGGGAGCTACGAGCAGTACTTC CASSPGTSGSYEQYF
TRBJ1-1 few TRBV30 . TGTGCCTGGAGTGTATCTCGGGTACCACAATCAAACACTGAAGCTTTCTTT CAWSVSRVPQSNTEAFF
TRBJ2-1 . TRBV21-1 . TGTGCCAGCAGCAGACAGGGGGCAGAGATCTACAATGAGCAGTTCTTC CASSRQGAEIYNEQFF
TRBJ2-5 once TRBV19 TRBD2 TGTGCCAGTAGTACCGGGACTAGCGGAAGCGACACCCAGTACTTC CASSTGTSGSDTQYF
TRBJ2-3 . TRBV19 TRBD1 TGTGCCAGTACCGACCCGACCGGGACAGGGTGGACAGATACGCAGTATTTT CASTDPTGTGWTDTQYF
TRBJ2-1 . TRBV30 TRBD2 TGTGCCTGGAGTACGGGACTACTCAATGAGCAGTTCTTC CAWSTGLLNEQFF
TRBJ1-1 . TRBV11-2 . TGTGCCAGCAGCTTATACGGAGACACTGAAGCTTTCTTT CASSLYGDTEAFF
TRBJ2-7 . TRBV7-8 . TGTGCCAGCAGCTTCCCGACGGGTGAGCAGTACTTC CASSFPTGEQYF
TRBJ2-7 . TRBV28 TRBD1 TGTGCCAGCAGTGACCTGCTTCGGGACAGGGGCTACGAGCAGTACTTC CASSDLLRDRGYEQYF
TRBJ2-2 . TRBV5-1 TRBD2 TGCGCCAGCAGCCAGCGGACTAGCGGCAACACCGGGGAGCTGTTTTTT CASSQRTSGNTGELFF
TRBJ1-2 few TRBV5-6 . TGTGCCAGCAGCTTACAATCGGGGGGCTACACCTTC CASSLQSGGYTF
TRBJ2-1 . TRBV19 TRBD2 TGTGCCAGTAGTATACAACTAGCGGAGTACAATGAGCAGTTCTTC CASSIQLAEYNEQFF
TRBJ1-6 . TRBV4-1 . TGCGCCAGCAGCCAAGAGCCGAGCTCCTATAATTCACCCCTCCACTTT CASSQEPSSYNSPLHF
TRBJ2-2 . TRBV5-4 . TGTGCCAGCAGCCCCCCCTCGAAGCACGCGGTCGGGGAGCTGTTTTTT CASSPPSKHAVGELFF
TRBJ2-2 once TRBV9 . TGTGCCAGCAGCGCAGATCCCGGGGCGAACACCGGGGAGCTGTTTTTT CASSADPGANTGELFF
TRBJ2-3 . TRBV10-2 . TGCGCCAGCAGGCCTGACTGGCGGGGTGGGACAGATACGCAGTATTTT CASRPDWRGGTDTQYF
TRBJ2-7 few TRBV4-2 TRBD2 TGTGCCAGCAGCCAGGAGCGGGAGGCTACTTACGAGCAGTACTTC CASSQEREATYEQYF
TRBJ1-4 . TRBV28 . TGTGCCAGCAGCCTATGGGGGGATTCAACTAATGAAAAACTGTTTTTT CASSLWGDSTNEKLFF
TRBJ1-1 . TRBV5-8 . TGTGCCAGCAGCTATTACAGGGATAAGGGGAACACTGAAGCTTTCTTT CASSYYRDKGNTEAFF
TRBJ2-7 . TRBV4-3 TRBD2 TGCGCCAGCAGCCAAGTTTGGGGGGCGCGTGGTAGCGGGAACGAGCAGTACTTC CASSQVWGARGSGNEQYF
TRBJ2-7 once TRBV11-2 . TGTGCCAGCAGCTTAGACTTTAGCGGCTACGAGCAGTACTTC CASSLDFSGYEQYF
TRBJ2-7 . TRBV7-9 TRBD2 TGTGCCAGCAGCGGGGGTAGCGGGAGTTCGGACGAGCAGTACTTC CASSGGSGSSDEQYF
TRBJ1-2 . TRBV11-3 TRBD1 TGTGCCAGCAGCTTAGGTCCCGACAGGGCTAACTATGGCTACACCTTC CASSLGPDRANYGYTF
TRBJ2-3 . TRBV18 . TGTGCCAGCTCACAGCTAGATACGCAGTATTTT CASSQLDTQYF
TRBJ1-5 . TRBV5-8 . TGTGCCAGCGAGCCGAGTGAGGGCAATCAGCCCCAGCATTTT CASEPSEGNQPQHF
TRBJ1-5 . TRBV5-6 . TGTGCCAGCAGCTTGCCCCAAGACCAGGCCCAGCATTTT CASSLPQDQAQHF
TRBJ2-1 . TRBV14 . TGTGCCAGCAGCCAGGGGACTTCGGCTGGGGATGAGCAGTTCTTC CASSQGTSAGDEQFF
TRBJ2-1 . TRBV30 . TGTGCCTGGTCCCGGACGGTTTCACAGGGGAGGTCGAGCGGTGAGCAGTTCTTC CAWSRTVSQGRSSGEQFF
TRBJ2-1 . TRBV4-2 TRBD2 TGTGCCAGCAGCCAAGAACTAGCGGGAGGGATAGGGGGTAATGAGCAGTTCTTC CASSQELAGGIGGNEQFF
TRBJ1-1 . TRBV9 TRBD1 TGTGCCAGCAGCGTGACAGGGAGCACTGAAGCTTTCTTT CASSVTGSTEAFF
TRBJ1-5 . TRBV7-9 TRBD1 TGTGCCAGCAGCCCACTCGACCCGGGACAGGGGGGAGGACAGCCCCAGCATTTT CASSPLDPGQGGGQPQHF
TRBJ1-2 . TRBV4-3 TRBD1 TGCGCCAGCAGCCACGAGACCGGGACAGGGTATGGCTACACCTTC CASSHETGTGYGYTF
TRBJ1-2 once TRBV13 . TGTGCCAGCAGCTTAGGTTTAGTGGCAGGTGTTAACTATGGCTACACCTTC CASSLGLVAGVNYGYTF
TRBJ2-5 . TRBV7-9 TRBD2 TGTGCCAGCAGTACCGTCGGGACTAGCGGAAACCAAGAGACCCAGTACTTC CASSTVGTSGNQETQYF
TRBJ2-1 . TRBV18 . TGTGCCAGCTCACCACAGGACAACAATGAGCAGTTCTTC CASSPQDNNEQFF
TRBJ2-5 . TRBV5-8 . TGTGCCAGCAGCCACGTGACAGCAGCCGCAATCCAAGAGACCCAGTACTTC CASSHVTAAAIQETQYF
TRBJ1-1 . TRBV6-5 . TGTGCCAGCTCGGAACGGGAGGTGGACACTGAAGCTTTCTTT CASSEREVDTEAFF